This paragraph covers one T cell receptor (beta chain) sequence. The antigen is unknown. This specimen comes from a study of cytomegalovirus exposure and HLA in healthy donors. PCR involved 60 Vbeta and 13 Jbeta primers. Generated by immunoSEQ multiplex PCR, the TCRdb table keeps only in-frame clones and is missing some. There are approximately 210,000 clones in the sample; 70% to 80% occur only once, and around 1.4% lies in the top ten. Study results and caveats: Reportedly, HLA-A and HLA-B alleles of most subjects were accurately predicted from TCR beta.

The receptor's source is a woman in her forties or fifties in good health and CMV-seronegative. The material sequenced was PBMCs.

The CDR3 spells CASSLGGLDTQYF. Here the CDR3 DNA reads TGTGCCAGCAGTTTAGGAGGGTTGGATACGCAGTATTTT. The chain couples TRBV2 to TRBJ2-3; possible D gene TRBD2, 6 bases. CDR1 is SNHLY, CDR2 FYNNEI, per germline. This CDR3 comprises 13 residues. The ends were cut back, 5 bases at V and 6 bases at J, with 12 bases in the middle.